This record looks at one T cell receptor beta chain sequence and its context. The record originates from a study of blood T cell repertoires in COVID-19. In the study overall: T cells, B-cell-depleted T cells, or PBMCs provided the cDNA or gDNA that served as material.

Per the original data handling: Nucleated cell counts were estimated from reference gene primer amplification. Method: immunoSEQ multiplex PCR; TCRdb's copy keeps in-frame clones and lacks some. That table supplies the V and J calls and clone size; D and trimming were determined from the DNA. This table has about 260,000 clones, about nine tenths appearing once. V shed 2 bases and J shed 3 bases, with 7 bases lying between them. The CDR3 consists of 14 residues. Germline CDR1 reads KGHDR; CDR2 reads SFDVKD. The source of this sequence is a man between 50 and 59 years old who had been exposed to COVID-19. The sequenced material came from PBMCs or T cells enriched from blood (not recorded which). V and J are TRBV24-1 and TRBJ2-1; perhaps TRBD1 as D (6 bases). The CDR3 DNA follows: TGTGCCACCAGTGATTGGACAGTCTACAATGAGCAGTTCTTC. Protein: CATSDWTVYNEQFF.